Presented here are 3 T cell receptor beta chains from one specimen sequenced in a study of blood T cells in healthy people across ages. A second roughly 7 to 11 cycle PCR used barcoded and J-beta primers. In TCRdb, the 5' RACE reads were re-called with MiXCR into one record per CDR3 protein. In the table there are over 950,000 distinct CDR3 sequences, roughly 50% of which are singletons. The sample comprised blood. These TCRs come from a woman aged 55-69 years in good health.

The sample holds one count of this clonotype. V gene TRBV7-9 combines with J gene TRBJ2-1; 14 nucleotides agree with TRBD2. CDR3 length equals 17 residues. V was clipped by 4 bases and J by 2 bases; unmatched bases: 4. The V gene's germline CDR1 is SEHNR and CDR2 FQNEAQ (reference sequence). CDR3 sequence reads: CASSSTGLAGAYNEQFF. As DNA, the CDR3 is TGTGCCAGCAGCTCAACGGGACTAGCGGGAGCCTACAATGAGCAGTTCTTC.

The rearrangement uses TRBV6-5 and TRBJ2-1; D ambiguous. Trimming took off 5 bases at V and 5 bases at J, with 7 bases between the two ends. This CDR3 contains 12 residues. CDR1 and CDR2 (germline): MNHEY, SVGAGI. The CDR3 sequence is CASSRMNNEQFF. For the CDR3, the DNA is TGTGCCAGCAGTCGGATGAACAATGAGCAGTTCTTC.

This chain links TRBV20-1 with TRBJ2-1; TRBD2 aligns across 9 bases. After removal of 2 bases from V and 5 bases from J, the junction contained 7 bases not matched to a gene. The CDR3 is 15 residues long. CDR1 and CDR2 (germline): DFQATT, SNEGSKA (reference sequence). This chain's CDR3 is CSARPAGLANNEQFF. CDR3 nucleotides: TGCAGTGCTAGACCAGCGGGACTAGCCAACAATGAGCAGTTCTTC.